This T cell receptor beta chain appears in the sequencing data of a study of blood T cell repertoires in COVID-19. Study context: PBMCs, B-cell-depleted T cells, or T cells provided the cDNA or gDNA that made up the material.

Participant age was about 18 to 95 years, and participants resided in roughly 25 US areas. As originally analysed: Amplified reference gene primers provided the basis for estimating nucleated cell counts. The method was immunoSEQ multiplex PCR; TCRdb's version includes in-frame clones alone and lacks a portion of them. V and J calls plus clone size are reproduced from that table; the DNA served to infer D and trimming. The table has 250,000 to 400,000 clones, over 75% seen once. The sample taken for sequencing was PBMCs or T cells enriched from blood (not recorded which). The clonotype comes from a woman aged 25-40 years who had recovered from COVID-19.

DNA for the CDR3: TGTGCCAGCAGCTCCCGGGGACAGGGATTACAGCCCCAGCATTTT. Residues: CASSSRGQGLQPQHF. This rearrangement joins TRBV7-2 to TRBJ1-5; 9 nucleotides align to TRBD1. Germline CDR1 and CDR2: SGHTA and FQGNSA. V shed 4 bases, J shed 7 bases, and the junction held 8 bases outside the gene matches. The CDR3 is made up of 15 amino acids. The full variable domain, with the rest looked up from reference TRBV7-2 and TRBJ1-5, is GAGVSQSPSNKVTEKGKDVELRCDPISGHTALYWYRQSLGQGLEFLIYFQGNSAPDKSGLPSDRFSAERTGGSVSTLTIQRTQQEDSAVYLCASSSRGQGLQPQHFGDGTRLSIL.